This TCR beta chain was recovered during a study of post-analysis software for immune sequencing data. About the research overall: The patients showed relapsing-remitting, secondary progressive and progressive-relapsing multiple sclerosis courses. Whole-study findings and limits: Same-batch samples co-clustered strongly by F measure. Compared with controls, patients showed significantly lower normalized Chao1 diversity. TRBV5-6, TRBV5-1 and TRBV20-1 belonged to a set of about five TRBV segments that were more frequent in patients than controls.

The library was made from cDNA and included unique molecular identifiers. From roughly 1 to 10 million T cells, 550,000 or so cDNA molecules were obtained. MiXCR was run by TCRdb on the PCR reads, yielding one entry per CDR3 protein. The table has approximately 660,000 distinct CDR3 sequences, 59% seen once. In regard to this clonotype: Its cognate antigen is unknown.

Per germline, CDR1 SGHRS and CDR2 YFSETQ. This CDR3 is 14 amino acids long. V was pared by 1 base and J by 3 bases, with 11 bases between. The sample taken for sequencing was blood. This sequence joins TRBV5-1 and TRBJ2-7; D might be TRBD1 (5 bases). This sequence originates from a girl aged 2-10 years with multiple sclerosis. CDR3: CASSLTGQGYEQYF. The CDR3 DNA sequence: TGCGCCAGCAGCTTGACTGGGCAGGGCTACGAGCAGTACTTC.